What follows are 15 T cell receptor beta chains derived from one specimen sequenced in a study of early T cells in non-severe SARS-CoV-2 infection. MiXCR, run by TCRdb on the 5' RACE reads, gives a single entry per CDR3 protein. The sample yields roughly 90,000 distinct CDR3 sequences, about 14% seen once. Material for sequencing was whole blood. The receptors shown here come from an adult who was a healthcare worker with PCR-confirmed SARS-CoV-2 infection or an uninfected control (not recorded which).

This clonotype has at least ten counts. This sequence joins TRBV7-9 and TRBJ2-6; D unresolved. This CDR3 spans 13 amino acids. Germline assignment: CDR1 SEHNR and CDR2 FQNEAQ (reference sequence). V was shortened by 11 bases and J by 0 bases, with 8 bases between the two germline ends. This CDR3 is CAGLISGANVLTF. The DNA of the CDR3 is TGTGCCGGCTTAATCTCTGGGGCCAACGTCCTGACTTTC.

This clonotype was picked up many times. The chain employs TRBV6-6 and TRBJ1-4, with D possibly TRBD1 on 6 matching bases. From germline, CDR1 is MNHNY and CDR2 SVGAGI (reference sequence). V was trimmed by 5 bases and J by 1 base, leaving 8 bases between them. The CDR3 is made up of 14 amino acids. The CDR3 here is CASSTRGTNEKLFF. CDR3 coding DNA: TGTGCCAGCAGTACCAGGGGAACTAATGAAAAACTGTTTTTT.

This clonotype was recorded a few times. This chain links TRBV7-8 with TRBJ2-2, with 10 nucleotides matching TRBD2. The V segment lost 3 bases and the J segment 4 bases; nucleotides outside the gene matches: 8. From germline, CDR1 is SGHVS and CDR2 FQNEAQ. The CDR3 has 17 amino acids. The DNA of the CDR3 is TGTGCCAGCAGCTTGCTTCCAGCGGGGGGGTCCACCGGGGAGCTGTTTTTT. It is translated as CASSLLPAGGSTGELFF.

This chain joins TRBV20-1 and TRBJ1-1, with D maybe TRBD1 (5 bases). With 0 bases removed from V and 0 bases from J, the gap between germline ends came to 14 bases. CDR3 length: 16 amino acids. Per germline, CDR1 DFQATT and CDR2 SNEGSKA (reference sequence). The CDR3 loop is CSARDRMTAVNTEAFF. CDR3 coding DNA: TGCAGTGCTAGAGATCGAATGACAGCCGTGAACACTGAAGCTTTCTTT.

This clonotype has just a few counts. The CDR3 loop is CASSPRSLGQGDTEAFF. The CDR3 nucleotides are TGTGCCAGCTCACCACGGTCGCTGGGACAGGGGGACACTGAAGCTTTCTTT. The gene calls are TRBV18 and TRBJ1-1; 11 nucleotides line up with TRBD1. V shed 1 base, J shed 3 bases, and the junction held 7 bases outside the gene matches. Germline CDR1 reads KGHSH; CDR2 reads LQKENI. The CDR3 is 17 residues long.

This clonotype was counted ten times or more. This rearrangement joins TRBV6-5 to TRBJ1-4; TRBD1 agrees at 10 bases. CDR3 size: 17 residues. Trimming cost V 2 bases and J 2 bases; bases outside gene matches: 5. Germline CDR1 reads MNHEY; CDR2 reads SVGAGI. As DNA, the CDR3 is TGTGCCAGCAGTTACGACGGACAGGGGGGGACTAATGAAAAACTGTTTTTT. Protein product: CASSYDGQGGTNEKLFF.

This clonotype was observed a few times. The chain has TRBV29-1 and TRBJ1-2; D may be TRBD1 (6 bases). V gave up 6 bases and J gave up 3 bases, with 29 bases separating them. This CDR3 region has 18 residues. Per the germline V gene, CDR1 is SQVTM and CDR2 is ANQGSEA. The CDR3 DNA follows: TGCAGCGTCTTCGGACCGACAGGAAGGGTTTCTTATGACTATGGCTACACCTTC. This sequence encodes CSVFGPTGRVSYDYGYTF.

V is TRBV12-3 or TRBV12-4 and J is TRBJ2-5, with 8 bases aligning to TRBD2. The junction had 22 bases not matched to a gene; V was cut back by 8 bases and J by 8 bases. The CDR3 consists of 17 residues. The CDR3 loop is CASHGVAGHLPFVTQYF. The CDR3 DNA reads TGTGCCAGCCACGGGGTAGCGGGGCACCTTCCTTTTGTCACCCAGTACTTC.

The table lists this clonotype with a few counts. One end of the junction does not line up with germline, which may come from a read error. The chain has TRBV7-7 and TRBJ2-4; weak D call: TRBD2 (5 bases). Germline V gives CDR1 SSHAT, CDR2 FNYEAQ (reference sequence). CDR3 size: 16 residues. CDR3 residues: CASSPLGSTPKNIQYF. As DNA, the CDR3 is TGTGCTAGCAGCCCACTAGGTTCTACTCCCAAAAACATTCAGTACTTC. The variable domain in full, completed from reference TRBV7-7 and TRBJ2-4, reads GAGVSQSPRYKVTKRGQDVTLRCDPISSHATLYWYQQALGQGPEFLTYFNYEAQPDKSGLPSDRFSAERPEGSISTLTIQRTEQRDSAMYRCASSPLGSTPKNIQYFGAGTRLSVL.

This clonotype turned up a few times. This chain connects TRBV7-3 to TRBJ2-3; TRBD2 agrees at 9 bases. The CDR3 runs to 16 residues. Trimming removed 3 bases from V and 1 base from J; junction bases left unmatched: 5. CDR1 is SGHTA and CDR2 is FQGTGA in the germline V gene. The CDR3 DNA reads TGTGCCAGCAGCTTGGGGGCTAGCGGGGGCACAGATACGCAGTATTTT. Encoded protein: CASSLGASGGTDTQYF.

This clonotype was picked up many times. This chain connects TRBV9 to TRBJ1-1; 7 nucleotides match TRBD1. The ends lost 0 bases at V and 8 bases at J; junction bases unmatched: 13. This CDR3 spans 16 amino acids. In germline, CDR1 is SGDLS, CDR2 YYNGEE. The CDR3 here is CASSVARGGADSEAFF. CDR3 sequence (DNA): TGTGCCAGCAGCGTAGCGAGAGGGGGCGCAGATTCGGAAGCTTTCTTT. The full variable domain, its missing parts supplied by reference TRBV9 and TRBJ1-1, is DSGVTQTPKHLITATGQRVTLRCSPRSGDLSVYWYQQSLDQGLQFLIQYYNGEERAKGNILERFSAQQFPDLHSELNLSSLELGDSALYFCASSVARGGADSEAFFGQGTRLTVV.

The table lists this clonotype with a few counts. The V and J genes are TRBV12-3 or TRBV12-4 and TRBJ2-7; 9 nucleotides line up with TRBD1. There are 13 residues in the CDR3. The ends lost 10 bases at V and 0 bases at J; junction bases unmatched: 4. The CDR3 is CATQGAFSYEQYF. The CDR3 DNA reads TGTGCCACACAGGGGGCTTTCTCCTACGAGCAGTACTTC.

The genes are TRBV2 and TRBJ2-3, with D tentatively TRBD2 (6 bases). Germline CDR1 SNHLY, CDR2 FYNNEI. Deletions cut 7 bases from V and 1 base from J, with 15 bases between. The CDR3 length is 15 residues. CDR3 in DNA: TGTGCCAGCAAGTCCACTCTAGCGCGCACAGATACGCAGTATTTT. Translation: CASKSTLARTDTQYF. Together with reference TRBV2 and TRBJ2-3, the CDR3 gives the full variable domain: EPEVTQTPSHQVTQMGQEVILRCVPISNHLYFYWYRQILGQKVEFLVSFYNNEISEKSEIFDDQFSVERPDGSNFTLKIRSTKLEDSAMYFCASKSTLARTDTQYFGPGTRLTVL.

This clonotype was seen ten or more times. The rearrangement joins TRBV21-1 to TRBJ2-3. TRBV21-1 has pseudogene status. CDR3 length: 14 amino acids. CDR3 region: CASSTTQLVRTQYF. Written as DNA, the CDR3 is TGTGCCAGCAGCACCACGCAACTCGTTCGAACGCAGTATTTT.

This clonotype was observed at least ten times. The V gene is TRBV10-3, the J gene TRBJ1-5; D is undetermined. Per germline, CDR1 ENHRY and CDR2 SYGVKD. The CDR3 consists of 13 residues. Trimming removed 2 bases at V and 10 bases at J, with 12 bases between. The CDR3 DNA reads as TGTGCCATCAGTGAGCGAGAATCCGGCCCCCAGCATTTT. Its translation is CAISERESGPQHF.